This T cell receptor (beta chain) is from a study of sequential checkpoint blockade in melanoma. Overall study: Each arm's sequence ended with maintenance nivolumab. Matched biopsies came pretreatment and at week 13 for around 24 patients. 85 to 95 pretreatment tumor DNA samples were TCRβ immunosequenced. Findings of the study overall: T-cell fraction and clonality followed PD-L1 and CD8+ counts, not mutational load.

The sample's treatment: randomized to nivolumab then ipilimumab (arm A) or the reverse (arm B). Trimming pared 3 bases from V and 0 bases from J, leaving 8 bases between. CDR3 length: 14 residues. The germline CDR1 and CDR2 sequences are SGHRS and YFSETQ. The assay was immunoSEQ multiplex PCR, and TCRdb's table has in-frame clones only and misses some. The data contain fewer than 15,000 clones, under 25% of them singletons. Of note for this clone: No antigen is known for it.

Sample: tumor tissue (inferred from file names), taken from a patient given nivolumab and ipilimumab in sequence. The rearrangement uses TRBV5-1 and TRBJ2-3; unclear D gene. This sequence originates from a human donor with melanoma. In DNA, the CDR3 is TGCGCCAGCAGCTCGCTCTCTAGCACAGATACGCAGTATTTT. Protein product: CASSSLSSTDTQYF.